What follows describes a single TCR beta chain. What it recognizes is unknown. These data originate in a study of OX40 agonist ivuxolimab in advanced cancers. Overall study: Prior therapy, whether anti-PD-1, anti-PD-L1 or anti-CTLA-4, was allowed, and less than 45% had some.

The table came from immunoSEQ multiplex PCR; TCRdb's copy has only in-frame clones and leaves some out. The profile shows 30,000 to 40,000 clones, roughly 87% of them singletons. The CDR3 is made up of 16 amino acids. Germline V gives CDR1 SEHNR, CDR2 FQNEAQ (reference sequence). The V gene end was trimmed by 3 bases and the J gene end by 8 bases; junction bases not matched to a gene: 12. Points from the study as a whole: It was also the case that some nonresponders had low normalized T-cell clonal expansion. More expanded clones were seen, on average, in CD8+ T cells than in CD4+.

The TCR originated in an adult with an advanced solid tumor such as melanoma, head and neck, liver or kidney cancer. Sequenced material: CD4+ or CD8+ T cells sorted from blood, taken in a trial of the OX40 agonist ivuxolimab. The chain carries TRBV7-9 and TRBJ2-2; 7 nucleotides line up with TRBD2. The CDR3: CASSFKREAGPGELFF. The CDR3 DNA follows: TGTGCCAGCAGCTTTAAACGGGAGGCAGGCCCTGGGGAGCTGTTTTTT.